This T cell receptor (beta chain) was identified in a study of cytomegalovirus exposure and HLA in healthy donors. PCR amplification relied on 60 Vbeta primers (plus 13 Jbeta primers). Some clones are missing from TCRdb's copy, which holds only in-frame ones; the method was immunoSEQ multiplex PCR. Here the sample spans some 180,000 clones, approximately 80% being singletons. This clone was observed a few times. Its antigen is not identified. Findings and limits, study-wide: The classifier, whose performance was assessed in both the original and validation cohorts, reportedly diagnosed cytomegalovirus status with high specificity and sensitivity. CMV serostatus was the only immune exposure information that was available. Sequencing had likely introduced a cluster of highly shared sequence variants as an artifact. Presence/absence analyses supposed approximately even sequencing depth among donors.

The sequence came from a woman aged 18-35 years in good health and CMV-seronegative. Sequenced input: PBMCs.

CDR3 coding DNA: TGTGCCAGCAGCCCTCGACAGGGCTCTGGAAACACCATATATTTT. Amino acids: CASSPRQGSGNTIYF. The rearrangement uses TRBV11-2 and TRBJ1-3; TRBD1 aligns across 7 bases. Germline-derived CDR1 and CDR2 are SGHAT and FQNNGV. The CDR3 sequence is 15 residues long. Losses at the gene ends were 5 bases for V and 0 bases for J; bases not matched to a gene: 4.